Sequencing of this T cell receptor (beta chain) was carried out in a study of neurological immune-mediated disorders. Points from the study as a whole: Across subjects, no CDR3 amino acid sequence appeared in expanded clones of more than one subject, a finding that suggested private repertoires in all groups.

TCRdb fed the 5' RACE reads into MiXCR, producing one record per CDR3 protein. The table shows 45,000 to 55,000 distinct CDR3 sequences, with 5.8% occurring only once. This clonotype appeared many times. The antigen remains unidentified. An end of the junction does not agree with germline; a read error may underlie this. Germline V lookup: CDR1 SSHAT, CDR2 FNYEAQ (reference sequence). The length of the CDR3 is 14 residues. Sequencing was carried out using CD4+ T cells from blood. The chain couples TRBV7-7 to TRBJ2-2; D may be TRBD2 (5 bases). The sequence came from a woman aged 18-35 years with multiple sclerosis. CDR3 DNA: TGTGCTAGCAGCTTAAAGAGGGCCTCCGGGGAGCTGTTTTTT. This sequence encodes CASSLKRASGELFF.